The rows below give T cell receptor beta chains drawn from one sample of a study of blood T cell repertoires in COVID-19. Sequencing used immunoSEQ multiplex PCR; TCRdb keeps in-frame clones, though not all of them. The sample lists 200,000 to 300,000 clones, about 90% seen once, with roughly 3.5% in the top ten. The sequenced material came from PBMCs or T cells enriched from blood (not recorded which). The origin of the receptors is a woman aged 40 to 50 with acute COVID-19. The CDR3 runs from the conserved cysteine through the conserved F or W. Each record gives: D gene, clone size, V gene, J gene, CDR3 protein, CDR3 DNA. D genes are given only for firm matches. A clone size is listed for some rows: how often the clone was seen (once, few, many), or a class if it is expanded.

D: NA; size: NA; V: TRBV15; J: TRBJ1-1; CDR3: CATSRDRGGFTEAFF; DNA: TGTGCCACCAGCAGAGATCGCGGGGGTTTCACTGAAGCTTTCTTT
D: NA; size: NA; V: TRBV5-6; J: TRBJ2-2; CDR3: CASSFRPDSRTVPGELFF; DNA: TGTGCCAGCAGCTTTAGGCCCGATAGCAGGACAGTCCCCGGGGAGCTGTTTTTT
D: NA; size: NA; V: TRBV25-1; J: TRBJ2-5; CDR3: CASSEDSWRRQETQYF; DNA: TGTGCCAGCAGTGAGGATAGCTGGCGTCGGCAAGAGACCCAGTACTTC
D: TRBD1; size: once; V: TRBV30; J: TRBJ1-6; CDR3: CAWSVPQGGSSYNSPLHF; DNA: TGTGCCTGGAGTGTACCCCAGGGGGGAAGCTCCTATAATTCACCCCTCCACTTT
D: NA; size: NA; V: TRBV13; J: TRBJ1-3; CDR3: CASSPQGSGNTIYF; DNA: TGTGCCAGCAGCCCTCAGGGTTCTGGAAACACCATATATTTT
D: TRBD1; size: once; V: TRBV7-2; J: TRBJ2-7; CDR3: CASSSTGGVYEQYF; DNA: TGTGCCAGCAGCTCGACAGGGGGGGTCTACGAGCAGTACTTC
D: TRBD2; size: NA; V: TRBV6-1; J: TRBJ2-2; CDR3: CASSALTSGRSPGELFF; DNA: TGTGCCAGCAGTGCATTGACTAGCGGGAGAAGTCCCGGGGAGCTGTTTTTT
D: TRBD1; size: NA; V: TRBV7-8; J: TRBJ1-1; CDR3: CASSSTGGTIDTEAFF; DNA: TGTGCCAGCAGCTCTACAGGGGGCACGATCGACACTGAAGCTTTCTTT
D: TRBD1; size: NA; V: TRBV6-1; J: TRBJ1-6; CDR3: CASSEGTGNSPLHF; DNA: TGTGCCAGCAGTGAGGGGACAGGGAATTCACCCCTCCACTTT
D: NA; size: NA; V: TRBV28; J: TRBJ1-4; CDR3: CASSFTGTTSEKLFF; DNA: TGTGCCAGCAGTTTTACAGGAACCACCTCAGAAAAACTGTTTTTT
D: NA; size: NA; V: TRBV19; J: TRBJ2-2; CDR3: CASTRGAAGPGELFF; DNA: TGTGCCAGTACCAGGGGGGCGGCAGGGCCCGGGGAGCTGTTTTTT
D: TRBD1; size: NA; V: TRBV27; J: TRBJ2-1; CDR3: CASRDRGHNEQFF; DNA: TGTGCCAGCAGGGACAGGGGGCACAATGAGCAGTTCTTC
D: TRBD2; size: NA; V: TRBV7-3; J: TRBJ2-2; CDR3: CASSPGLAGPDTGELFF; DNA: TGTGCCAGCAGCCCGGGACTAGCGGGACCTGACACCGGGGAGCTGTTTTTT
D: TRBD2; size: NA; V: TRBV7-2; J: TRBJ2-7; CDR3: CASSFIAGGPYEQYF; DNA: TGTGCCAGCAGCTTCATAGCGGGAGGGCCCTACGAGCAGTACTTC
D: NA; size: NA; V: TRBV6-5; J: TRBJ1-2; CDR3: CASTPRQVGYTF; DNA: TGTGCCAGCACACCGCGACAGGTCGGCTACACCTTC
D: NA; size: NA; V: TRBV18; J: TRBJ2-5; CDR3: CASSPVPVETQYF; DNA: TGTGCCAGCTCACCAGTCCCGGTTGAGACCCAGTACTTC
D: NA; size: NA; V: TRBV6-1; J: TRBJ2-7; CDR3: CASSEFAEVYEQYF; DNA: TGTGCCAGCAGTGAGTTCGCAGAAGTATACGAGCAGTACTTC
D: NA; size: NA; V: TRBV19; J: TRBJ2-1; CDR3: CASTSRANNEQFF; DNA: TGTGCCAGTACCTCCAGGGCAAACAATGAGCAGTTCTTC
D: TRBD2; size: NA; V: TRBV3-1/TRBV3-2; J: TRBJ2-5; CDR3: CASSQESGRALETQYF; DNA: TGTGCCAGCAGCCAAGAGAGCGGGAGGGCCCTGGAGACCCAGTACTTC
D: TRBD2; size: few; V: TRBV9; J: TRBJ2-3; CDR3: CASSVAPGGGGVGRTDTQYF; DNA: TGTGCCAGCAGCGTAGCCCCGGGGGGTGGCGGAGTCGGAAGAACAGATACGCAGTATTTT
D: NA; size: NA; V: TRBV4-2; J: TRBJ1-2; CDR3: CASSQKLGGAYGYTF; DNA: TGTGCCAGCAGCCAAAAGTTAGGGGGAGCCTATGGCTACACCTTC
D: TRBD1; size: NA; V: TRBV5-6; J: TRBJ1-3; CDR3: CASRLGQGHTIYF; DNA: TGTGCCAGCAGGTTGGGACAGGGACACACCATATATTTT
D: TRBD1; size: NA; V: TRBV13; J: TRBJ1-1; CDR3: CASSSPDRVNTEAFF; DNA: TGTGCCAGCAGCTCTCCTGACAGGGTGAACACTGAAGCTTTCTTT
D: TRBD1; size: once; V: TRBV27; J: TRBJ2-5; CDR3: CASRSPDRGGAQYF; DNA: TGTGCCAGCCGGTCCCCGGACAGGGGAGGGGCCCAGTACTTC
D: TRBD2; size: NA; V: TRBV18; J: TRBJ2-7; CDR3: CASSPRASGSYEQYF; DNA: TGTGCCAGCTCACCCCGGGCTAGCGGCTCCTACGAGCAGTACTTC
D: TRBD2; size: NA; V: TRBV19; J: TRBJ2-1; CDR3: CASSSGPKYNEQFF; DNA: TGTGCCAGTTCTAGCGGGCCTAAGTACAATGAGCAGTTCTTC
D: TRBD1; size: NA; V: TRBV7-2; J: TRBJ2-5; CDR3: CASSLAGQDQETQYF; DNA: TGTGCCAGCAGCTTAGCGGGACAGGACCAAGAGACCCAGTACTTC
D: NA; size: NA; V: TRBV11-1; J: TRBJ2-3; CDR3: CASSLGDWLGTDTQYF; DNA: TGTGCCAGCAGCTTGGGAGACTGGCTCGGCACAGATACGCAGTATTTT
D: TRBD1; size: NA; V: TRBV11-3; J: TRBJ2-3; CDR3: CASSVTGAGDTQYF; DNA: TGTGCCAGCAGCGTTACAGGGGCGGGAGATACGCAGTATTTT
D: NA; size: NA; V: TRBV15; J: TRBJ2-7; CDR3: CATSRGRGRNEQYF; DNA: TGTGCCACCAGCAGAGGGCGGGGGCGGAACGAGCAGTACTTC
D: NA; size: NA; V: TRBV19; J: TRBJ1-1; CDR3: CASGAKGGVDTEAFF; DNA: TGTGCCAGTGGCGCTAAGGGGGGGGTTGACACTGAAGCTTTCTTT
D: NA; size: once; V: TRBV5-1; J: TRBJ1-4; CDR3: CASRREINEKLFF; DNA: TGCGCCAGCAGGAGGGAGATTAATGAAAAACTGTTTTTT
D: TRBD2; size: NA; V: TRBV11-2; J: TRBJ2-1; CDR3: CASSFERESYNEQFF; DNA: TGTGCCAGCAGCTTTGAGCGGGAGTCCTACAATGAGCAGTTCTTC
D: TRBD1; size: NA; V: TRBV19; J: TRBJ1-5; CDR3: CASSIDRDRGQPQHF; DNA: TGTGCCAGTAGTATTGACAGGGACCGTGGTCAGCCCCAGCATTTT
D: NA; size: NA; V: TRBV5-6; J: TRBJ1-4; CDR3: CASSRDSSNWGELFF; DNA: TGTGCCAGCAGCCGAGACAGTTCCAACTGGGGGGAACTGTTTTTT
D: TRBD1; size: NA; V: TRBV5-1; J: TRBJ2-7; CDR3: CASSSGTGAYEQYF; DNA: TGCGCCAGCAGCTCAGGGACAGGGGCCTACGAGCAGTACTTC
D: TRBD1; size: NA; V: TRBV5-5; J: TRBJ2-1; CDR3: CASSLVGGTEGKGQFF; DNA: TGTGCCAGCAGCTTGGTTGGTGGGACAGAGGGCAAAGGGCAGTTCTTC
D: NA; size: NA; V: TRBV2; J: TRBJ1-1; CDR3: CASSEPGGMNTEAFF; DNA: TGTGCCAGCTCTGAACCGGGGGGGATGAACACTGAAGCTTTCTTT
D: TRBD2; size: few; V: TRBV9; J: TRBJ2-1; CDR3: CASSVLASGMYEQFF; DNA: TGTGCCAGCAGCGTATTGGCTAGCGGGATGTATGAGCAGTTCTTC
D: TRBD1; size: NA; V: TRBV27; J: TRBJ2-7; CDR3: CASSSRDRRYEQYF; DNA: TGTGCCAGCAGTTCCCGGGACAGGCGCTACGAGCAGTACTTC
D: TRBD1; size: NA; V: TRBV18; J: TRBJ1-1; CDR3: CASSPGQANTEAFF; DNA: TGTGCCAGCTCACCCGGACAGGCGAACACTGAAGCTTTCTTT
D: TRBD2; size: NA; V: TRBV4-2; J: TRBJ2-7; CDR3: CASSPGLADSYEQYF; DNA: TGTGCCAGCAGCCCGGGACTAGCGGACTCCTACGAGCAGTACTTC
D: NA; size: NA; V: TRBV18; J: TRBJ2-2; CDR3: CASSPITGASGELFF; DNA: TGTGCCAGCTCACCAATTACGGGAGCTTCCGGGGAGCTGTTTTTT
D: TRBD2; size: few; V: TRBV14; J: TRBJ2-3; CDR3: CASSQPGTSVTTQYF; DNA: TGTGCCAGCAGCCAACCCGGGACTAGCGTCACTACGCAGTATTTT
D: NA; size: NA; V: TRBV6-5; J: TRBJ1-1; CDR3: CASSYRTTNTEAFF; DNA: TGTGCCAGCAGTTACAGAACAACGAACACTGAAGCTTTCTTT
D: TRBD2; size: NA; V: TRBV5-1; J: TRBJ2-7; CDR3: CASSKMGLTYEQYF; DNA: TGCGCCAGCAGCAAAATGGGACTAACCTACGAGCAGTACTTC
D: TRBD1; size: NA; V: TRBV9; J: TRBJ2-5; CDR3: CASSVILDRGRETQYF; DNA: TGTGCCAGCAGCGTAATCCTAGACAGGGGGCGAGAGACCCAGTACTTC